One and the same sample provided the 4 T cell receptor beta chains below, sequenced in a study of cytomegalovirus exposure and HLA in healthy donors. With 60 Vbeta and 13 Jbeta primers, the PCR was carried out. Profiled with immunoSEQ multiplex PCR; TCRdb holds only in-frame clones, not every one. The data contain about 180,000 clones, about four fifths of them singletons. The sequenced sample consisted of PBMCs. These receptors all come from a woman in her late teens or twenties in good health and CMV-seropositive.

The rearrangement joins TRBV7-2 to TRBJ2-5; TRBD2 is a possible D gene (7 bases). The J call may be incorrect, as the DNA end agrees better with TRBJ2-7. CDR3 length equals 15 residues. The V gene's germline CDR1 is SGHTA and CDR2 FQGNSA. The DNA of the CDR3 is TGTGCCAGCAGCTTAAGGGGGGGGAGGGGACTCGAGCAGTACTTC. Protein: CASSLRGGRGLEQYF.

This chain connects TRBV5-1 to TRBJ2-7; no reliable D call. The CDR3 contains 13 residues. The V gene lost 0 bases and the J gene lost 3 bases, with 7 bases spanning the gap. Germline V gene lookup returns CDR1 SGHRS and CDR2 YFSETQ. This CDR3 is CASSLGELYEQYF. CDR3 in DNA: TGCGCCAGCAGCTTGGGCGAGCTCTACGAGCAGTACTTC.

The V gene is TRBV30, the J gene TRBJ2-3; 11 bases are a match to TRBD2. V trimming: 7 bases; J trimming: 2 bases; junction bases outside the gene matches: 5. This CDR3 region has 14 residues. Germline V gene data show CDR1 as GTSNPN and CDR2 as SVGIG (reference sequence). CDR3 coding DNA: TGTGCCTTCGTAGCGGGGGGGATCACAGATACGCAGTATTTT. This gives the protein CAFVAGGITDTQYF.

This clone was picked up a small number of times. The CDR3 DNA follows: TGCGCCAGCAGCGGACGACAGGGGAATACTAATGAAAAACTGTTTTTT. Residues: CASSGRQGNTNEKLFF. The chain joins TRBV4-1 to TRBJ1-4; TRBD1 agrees at 8 bases. V gave up 5 bases and J gave up 2 bases; unmatched junction bases: 7. CDR3 size: 16 residues. The germline V gene has CDR1 MGHRA and CDR2 YSYEKL.